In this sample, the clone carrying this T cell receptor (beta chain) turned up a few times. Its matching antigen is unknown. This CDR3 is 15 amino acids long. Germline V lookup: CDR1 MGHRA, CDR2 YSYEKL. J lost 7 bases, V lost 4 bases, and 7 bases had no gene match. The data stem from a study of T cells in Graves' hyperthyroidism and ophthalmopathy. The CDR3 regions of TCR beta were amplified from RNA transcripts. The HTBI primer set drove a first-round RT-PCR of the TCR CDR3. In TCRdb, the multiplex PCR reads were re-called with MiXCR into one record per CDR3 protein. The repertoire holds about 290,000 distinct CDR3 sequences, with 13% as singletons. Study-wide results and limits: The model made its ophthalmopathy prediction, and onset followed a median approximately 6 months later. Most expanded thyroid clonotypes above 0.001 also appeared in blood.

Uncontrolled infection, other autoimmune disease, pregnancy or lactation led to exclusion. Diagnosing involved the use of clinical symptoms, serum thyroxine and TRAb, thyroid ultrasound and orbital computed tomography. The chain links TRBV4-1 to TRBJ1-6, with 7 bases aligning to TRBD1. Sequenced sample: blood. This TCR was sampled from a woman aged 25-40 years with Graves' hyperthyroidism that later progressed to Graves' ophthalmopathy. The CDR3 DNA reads TGCGCCAGCAGCCGCCTAACAGGGGCCAATTCACCCCTCCACTTT. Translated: CASSRLTGANSPLHF.